This T cell receptor (beta chain) was recovered during a study of cytomegalovirus exposure and HLA in healthy donors (dated by TCRdb to the late 2010s). Describing the broader study: According to an earlier analysis of a few hundred of the donors, roughly 180 million T cells yielded 117 million unique TCR beta sequences and approximately 300 Gb of sequence data. Rather than using new phenotypic data, the later analysis identified candidate immune exposures from TCR beta sequences and from how often those sequences occurred across donors. Using immunosequencing, the study profiled T cell repertoires from fewer than 700 subjects and related those repertoires to cytomegalovirus serostatus. Among the approximately 400 genotyped donors, 75% to 90% belonged to the genetic ancestry cluster associated with self-reported Caucasian donors. HLA typing covered class I and class II loci at four-digit resolution. Four or five DR-DQ haplotypes were handled as single units for association and clustering because linkage in the cohort was strong. About 300 gigabases of sequencing data and roughly 81 million unique TCR sequences made up an early release that covered approximately 650 HLA-typed donors. Donor age, sex, ethnicity and CMV serostatus were compiled alongside the repertoire data. Besides the first cohort of under 700 subjects, a separate validation cohort made up of 120 different subjects was used. The study combined high-throughput TCR immunosequencing, statistical association of individual TCRs with disease status, and machine learning to predict cytomegalovirus infection status. The study aimed to test whether cataloging public T cell receptors could reveal signatures of past pathogen exposure. To study patterns of TCR occurrence, a later analysis re-analyzed previously published TCR beta repertoires from more than 550 donors and added high-resolution HLA genotyping. Every repertoire in the discovery cohort had been generated on one and the same sequencing platform. On average, roughly 250,000 unique TCR beta nucleotide sequences were sequenced per donor among roughly 430 genotyped donors of the cohort, with roughly 18% of those sequences being non-productive. An earlier analysis of some 500 of the donors applied high-throughput TCR beta sequencing to assess whether each TCR beta V gene segment acted as functional or pseudogenic. Genome-wide SNP genotypes for about 55% of the roughly 670 donors were used in a later genetic analysis, which treated that subset as a discovery cohort. Typing coverage differed by locus: A, B, C, DRB1 and DQB1 were typed in roughly 620-630 donors, DQA1 in about 500, DPA1 in over 600, and DPB1 in approximately 450.

The library was generated by the immunoSEQ multiplex PCR assay. A mixture of 60 forward primers for TCR Vbeta segments and 13 reverse primers for TCR Jbeta segments was used in the multiplex PCR. A multiplex PCR assay on genomic DNA amplified the CDR3 region of rearranged TCR beta genes. The Illumina HiSeq System was used to sequence the amplified TCR beta libraries as 87-base-pair reads. The source study handled its data this way. A later analysis counted about 80 million unique TCR beta chains across the 600 to 850 repertoires, and some 11 million of these chains were shared by at least two donors. Raw reads were error-corrected and collapsed into unique sequences with a nearest-neighbor algorithm that merged closely related sequences to remove PCR and sequencing errors. V, D and J gene segments were assigned by aligning CDR3 sequences to IMGT reference sequences. For a sequence to be retained, a match of at least six nucleotides to both a V gene segment and a J gene segment was required. A rearrangement counted as productive if the CDR3 had no stop codons and remained in frame with V and J, and every other rearrangement counted as non-productive. CDR3 was defined by IMGT convention, running from the second conserved V-encoded cysteine to the conserved J-encoded phenylalanine. The earlier analysis of approximately 590 of the donors excluded any sequence lacking an unambiguous match to a single V gene segment. An earlier analysis of a few hundred of the donors called V segments functional above 56.7% productive rearrangements and segregating when the between-donor standard deviation exceeded 5%. A statistical classification framework was developed to diagnose cytomegalovirus status using the catalog of TCR beta chain sequences. A later analysis assigned V and J genes by comparing TCR nucleotide sequences with IMGT/GENE-DB human TR gene sequences. A later analysis assigned CDR3 sequences and most-parsimonious VDJ recombination scenarios with the TCRdist pipeline. In a later analysis, every TCR beta chain was defined by the combination of its CDR3 amino acid sequence and its V-gene family, and reads without a unique V-gene family were dropped. A later analysis removed 500 to 650 highly shared, low-generation-probability nucleotide sequences to deal with suspected cross-contamination and a sequencing artifact. In a later analysis, a clonal expansion index was calculated for each public chain from normalized within-repertoire ranks of inferred template counts. In a later analysis, generation probabilities were computed with a VDJ recombination model fitted to out-of-frame rearrangements, and the resulting probabilities were checked against IGoR. Hypergeometric tests were used in a later analysis to score TCR-TCR, TCR-HLA and TCR-CMV co-occurrence, with a repertoire-size bias correction applied to the TCR pairs. False discovery rates were estimated in a later analysis by permuting HLA or CMV assignments 20 times. In a later analysis, co-occurring TCRs were grouped using DBSCAN, and TCRdist sequence similarity was added for clustering within HLA-allele-positive subsets. Repertoires with fewer than 30,000 or more than 120,000 public chains, plus five repertoires with anomalous nucleotide sharing, were excluded from co-occurrence clustering. The table comes from immuneACCESS by way of TCRdb, which keeps in-frame sequences with V and J called. Part of the clones is missing from these tables; in studies checked, under half for an unresolved V gene and the rest for unknown reasons. V and J calls and clone size come straight from that table; D and trimming were deduced from the DNA. The sample yields 40,000 or so clones; around 87% were counted once. The leading ten clones occupy 8% of the sample.

Remarks on this clone: Its antigen remains unidentified. The sample holds no much larger clone one base away, and base qualities are not on file.

From cysteine to phenylalanine, the CDR3 is 16 amino acids long. The DNA shown is the 48-base CDR3, in frame from base 1. Based on the germline V gene (reference sequence), the CDR1 and CDR2 sequences are GTSNPN and SVGIG. V is cut back by 0 bases and J by 8 bases, with 12 bases in the junction unmatched. The research as a whole found: While some public TCRs were present in many individuals, most TCR sequences turned up only very rarely across donors. Because HLA typing was unavailable for some donors at each locus, only the typed subset was used in association tests. In a later analysis, HLA-associated TCR beta chains were found to be more clonally expanded and to have lower generation probabilities than equally common non-associated chains. Linkage disequilibrium might explain the correlated functional status among segregating V segments, but an unknown experimental factor could not be ruled out. According to the authors, the approach could potentially be generalized to other disease states and immunological phenotypes. A later genetic analysis associated a missense DCLRE1C variant with V-gene and J-gene trimming of TCR beta chains, and an independent cohort replicated the association. In a later analysis, most CMV-associated TCR beta chains were found to appear HLA-restricted, with HLA associations seemingly driven largely by CMV exposure. Sequencing depth was assumed to be roughly uniform across donors in the presence/absence analyses, though that assumption may not hold. Some IMGT-functional V segments, including TRBV6-2 and TRBV6-3, could not be distinguished by the 87-base-pair reads and were therefore excluded. Three of the identified cytomegalovirus-associated TCR beta chains were confirmed in vitro to be specific for cytomegalovirus antigens. A later analysis found that TCR association rates varied across HLA loci, with DRB1 alleles showing the most associated TCRs and HLA-C alleles the fewest. The classifier was reported to diagnose cytomegalovirus status with high specificity and sensitivity in both the original and validation cohorts. A later analysis reported that several top co-occurrence clusters appeared linked to parvovirus B19, influenza, CMV and Epstein-Barr virus. A later analysis associated some 17,000 TCR beta sequences with specific HLA alleles at a false discovery rate of 0.05. Because counts were too low, about 18 rarely observed V segments, including chromosome 9 orphons, were left out of the earlier analysis of 500 to 650 of the donors. Broadly in line with IMGT annotations, most TCR beta V segments showed up in productive rearrangements about 90% or about 30% of the time in an earlier analysis of 450 to 750 of the donors. In this cohort, only TCR beta chains were sequenced, and detectable features were limited by the absence of alpha or paired-chain data. A cluster of highly shared sequence variants was judged likely to be a technical artifact of the sequencing pipeline. The study listed 164 TCR beta chains as associated with cytomegalovirus. Compared with the approximately 600-donor mean, donors in an Asian-associated ancestry cluster had fewer N-insertions in productive TCRs, according to a later genetic analysis. For the cohort, immune exposure information was limited to CMV serostatus. Strong co-occurrence of HLA alleles, especially DR and DQ, made assigning TCR associations to individual alleles difficult. A further reported finding was that TCR beta sequences accurately predicted the HLA-A and HLA-B alleles for most subjects in the first cohort.

The cohort was made up of 500 to 850 healthy bone marrow donors. At the time of sampling, every cohort member was nominally healthy, though immune exposures that went unrecorded were likely present. The donor tested CMV seropositive and was one of the 289 seropositive cohort members. Every donor gave a peripheral blood sample, and the peripheral blood mononuclear cells from that sample were used for TCR beta sequencing. Genomic DNA was extracted from the blood cell samples with the Qiagen DNeasy Blood Extraction Kit. The chain joins TRBV30 to TRBJ2-2, with TRBD2 identical over 7 junction bases. This clonotype was obtained from a woman in her thirties or forties in good health and CMV-seropositive. Sequencing input: PBMCs. The CDR3 region: CAWSVGRTRVSGELFF. The sequenced DNA is TGTGCCTGGAGTGTTGGAAGGACTAGAGTATCTGGGGAGCTGTTTTTT.